The clone carrying this T cell receptor (beta chain) was picked up a small number of times. Antigen specificity is unknown. The data were obtained in a study of cytomegalovirus exposure and HLA in healthy donors. The PCR contained 60 Vbeta and 13 Jbeta primers. Sequenced by immunoSEQ multiplex PCR; TCRdb stores in-frame clones only, minus some. This sample has approximately 120,000 clones, with about 84% found just once. Trimming took off 2 bases at V and 4 bases at J, with 8 bases between the two ends. CDR1 and CDR2 from the germline V gene are ENHRY and SYGVKD. This CDR3 has 14 amino acids. General study findings and limits: Across all donors, roughly uniform sequencing depth was an assumption of the presence/absence analyses. Later work found most CMV-associated TCR beta chains apparently HLA-restricted. In a later analysis, an Asian-associated ancestry cluster reportedly showed fewer N-insertions than the approximately 700-donor mean.

V and J are TRBV10-3 and TRBJ1-4; tentatively, D is TRBD1 (5 bases). The source is a man aged 40-49 years in good health and CMV-seronegative. The specimen sequenced was PBMCs. The CDR3 region has the DNA TGTGCCATCAGTGAGGACAGAGATAATGAAAAACTGTTTTTT. This translates into CAISEDRDNEKLFF.